This T cell receptor (beta chain) was sequenced during a study of blood T cells in healthy people across ages (dated by TCRdb to between 2014 and 2017). Background on the whole study: In model experiments, template switching captured roughly one uniquely barcoded TCR beta cDNA molecule for every two T cells. The study measured age-related changes in TCR beta repertoire diversity using deep sequencing normalized with unique cDNA molecular identifiers. Donors of different ages were randomly distributed across sequencing lanes to avoid experimental bias. The donors were split into four age groups: young (average 16 years), middle-aged (39), aged (62) and long-lived (roughly 77). The study analyzed two additional independent replicas of 1 million unique cDNA reads from the same blood draw for two donors, one aged 18 to 29 and one aged 80 or older.

The library relied on 5' RACE. The instrument was an Illumina HiSeq 2500. A second PCR of about 6 to 12 cycles was performed with a sample-barcoded 5' primer and a J-beta primer mix. A template-switch 5' adaptor carrying 12 random nucleotides introduced a unique molecular identifier onto each TCR beta cDNA molecule. Each sample yielded at least 2.5 million CDR3-containing paired-end reads. The Mint cDNA synthesis kit, primed by a TRBC-specific oligonucleotide, was used to synthesize first-strand cDNA from all RNA. After uracil-DNA glycosylase treatment, a first 18-cycle PCR used universal primers M1SS and BC2_uni_R on all cDNA. The original methods were these. Normalization of each sample was performed by random selection of 1 million high-quality reads, each carrying a distinct molecular identifier. Instead of being binned into consensus sequences, reads that shared molecular identifiers were thrown out. MiTCR, run with a Q25 quality threshold and the strictest error-elimination algorithm, handled CDR3 identification, clonotype clustering and error correction. Lower-bound total TCR beta diversity was estimated with a nonparametric unseen species model using Euler transformation. Starting from the raw public reads, TCRdb applied fastp trimming at Q25, assembled clones with MiXCR and retained in-frame beta chains. Identical CDR3 protein sequences are pooled into one entry, listed with their most common genes and DNA. The V and J calls here are based on TCRdb, not the publication. The sample has just under 900,000 distinct CDR3 sequences on record, 25% to 35% of them singletons. Together, the top ten hold roughly 17% of the sample.

Looking up the germline V gene yields CDR1 MNHEY and CDR2 SVGEGT. V is clipped by 1 base and J by 0 bases, and the sequence between their germline boundaries is 7 bases long. The CDR3 contains 15 residues, cysteine and phenylalanine counted. The entry retains the CDR3 DNA only, 45 bases that are in frame from base 1. The study at large found these results: There was a strong correlation between observed TCR beta diversity and the percentage of naive T cells measured by flow cytometry. Compared with the aged group, more naive CD4+ T cells, fewer expanded clones and increased TCR diversity were shown by the long-lived group, suggesting age selection. Conclusive comparison of naive and antigen-experienced compartments was prevented by the profiling of bulk unsorted PBMCs. As age increased, observed TCR beta diversity per million T cells dropped in a roughly linear way, and a significant reduction was already evident by age about 36. Donor CMV infection status was unknown, potentially confounding age-related changes in expanded clonotypes. Total diversity estimates from one million sequenced T cells were considered lower bounds and underestimates.

With regard to this clonotype: The antigen this receptor binds is unknown. Per-base quality was not reported, and no clone a single base away is much larger than it.

Donors were approximately 42 systemically healthy Caucasian individuals from Russia aged 6 to 90 years. Ten milliliters of peripheral blood were drawn from each donor into EDTA-treated Vacutainer tubes. PBMCs were isolated by Ficoll-Paque density-gradient centrifugation, with at least 6 million obtained per sample. Trizol reagent was used to extract total RNA from the PBMCs, yielding at least 6 micrograms per sample. For every donor, flow cytometry on a PBMC aliquot measured the percentage of naive CD45RAhigh/CD27high T cells. Source material: blood. This TCR derives from an elderly woman in good health. The chain is made from TRBV6-2 or TRBV6-3 and TRBJ1-5; the D gene lacks a confident call. The DNA sequence reads TGTGCCAGCAGTTACTTTCAGTATAGCAATCAGCCCCAGCATTTT. Its protein product is CASSYFQYSNQPQHF.